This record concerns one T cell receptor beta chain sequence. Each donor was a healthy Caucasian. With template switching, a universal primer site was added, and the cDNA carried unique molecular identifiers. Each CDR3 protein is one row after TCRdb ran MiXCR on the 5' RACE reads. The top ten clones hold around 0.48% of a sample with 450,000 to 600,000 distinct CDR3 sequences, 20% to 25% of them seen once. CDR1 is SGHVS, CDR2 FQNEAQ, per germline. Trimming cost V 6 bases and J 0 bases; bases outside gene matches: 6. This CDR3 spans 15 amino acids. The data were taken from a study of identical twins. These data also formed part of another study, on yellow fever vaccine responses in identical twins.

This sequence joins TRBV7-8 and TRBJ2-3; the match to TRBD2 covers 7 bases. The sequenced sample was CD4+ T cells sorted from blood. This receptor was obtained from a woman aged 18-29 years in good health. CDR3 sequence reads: CASRGSGLSTDTQYF. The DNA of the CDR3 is TGTGCCAGCAGGGGTAGCGGGCTTAGCACAGATACGCAGTATTTT.